A selection of T cell receptor beta chains follows, all from one sample in a study of PD-1 blockade in classical Hodgkin lymphoma. The table came from immunoSEQ multiplex PCR; TCRdb's copy has only in-frame clones and leaves some out. The sample lists about 63,000 clones, more than 75% occurring once. The sample was peripheral blood mononuclear cells (PBMCs), taken before the second cycle of nivolumab. These receptors were collected from a human donor with classical Hodgkin lymphoma. The CDR3 runs from the conserved cysteine through the conserved F or W. D genes are given only for firm matches. Not every row has a clone size; where given, it reads once, few, many or a size class.

CDR3: CASDTGTSYEQFF
DNA: TGTGCCAGTGACACCGGGACTTCATATGAGCAGTTCTTC
V: TRBV19
J: TRBJ2-1
D: NA
size: NA

CDR3: CASSAGGYNQPQHF
DNA: TGTGCCAGCAGCGCGGGGGGGTACAATCAGCCCCAGCATTTT
V: TRBV9
J: TRBJ1-5
D: NA
size: NA

CDR3: CASMGTGGFGNEQFF
DNA: TGTGCCAGCATGGGGACAGGAGGCTTTGGCAATGAGCAGTTCTTC
V: TRBV6-5
J: TRBJ2-1
D: TRBD1
size: NA

CDR3: CASSLRQVNYGYTF
DNA: TGTGCCAGCAGTCTTCGACAGGTTAACTATGGCTACACCTTC
V: TRBV7-8
J: TRBJ1-2
D: NA
size: once

CDR3: CASSLKGIQPQHF
DNA: TGTGCCAGCAGTTTAAAAGGTATTCAGCCCCAGCATTTT
V: TRBV28
J: TRBJ1-5
D: NA
size: NA

CDR3: CASSQFTGTPSGGYTF
DNA: TGCGCCAGCAGCCAATTCACCGGGACCCCCTCGGGGGGCTACACCTTC
V: TRBV5-1
J: TRBJ1-2
D: NA
size: once

CDR3: CSAKEEKLFF
DNA: TGCAGCGCAAAGGAGGAAAAACTGTTTTTT
V: TRBV29-1
J: TRBJ1-4
D: NA
size: NA

CDR3: CASSNRRSRNTEAFF
DNA: TGTGCCAGCAGCAATCGGCGTTCGCGGAACACTGAAGCTTTCTTT
V: TRBV21-1
J: TRBJ1-1
D: NA
size: NA

CDR3: CASSYRQGRTEAFF
DNA: TGTGCCAGCAGTTATAGGCAGGGACGGACTGAAGCTTTCTTT
V: TRBV6-6
J: TRBJ1-1
D: NA
size: NA

CDR3: CAWSLDRGTEAFF
DNA: TGTGCCTGGAGTTTGGACAGGGGCACTGAAGCTTTCTTT
V: TRBV30
J: TRBJ1-1
D: TRBD1
size: NA

CDR3: CASSQDRDANYGYTF
DNA: TGCGCCAGCAGCCAAGACCGCGACGCTAACTATGGCTACACCTTC
V: TRBV4-1
J: TRBJ1-2
D: NA
size: NA

CDR3: CASSEGTGNTEAFF
DNA: TGTGCCAGCAGTGAGGGGACAGGGAACACTGAAGCTTTCTTT
V: TRBV2
J: TRBJ1-1
D: TRBD1
size: NA

CDR3: CASSRMSTAAAGQYF
DNA: TGTGCCAGCAGTCGTATGTCGACAGCGGCGGCGGGGCAGTACTTC
V: TRBV9
J: TRBJ2-7
D: NA
size: few

CDR3: CASSLRASGGGEQFF
DNA: TGCGCCAGCAGCTTGAGAGCTAGCGGGGGCGGCGAGCAGTTCTTC
V: TRBV5-1
J: TRBJ2-1
D: TRBD2
size: NA

CDR3: CASSLSAGTGRSPLHF
DNA: TGTGCCAGCAGTTTATCGGCCGGGACAGGGCGATCACCCCTCCACTTT
V: TRBV28
J: TRBJ1-6
D: TRBD1
size: medium-sized

CDR3: CASSLAQGEDGYTF
DNA: TGCGCCAGCAGCTTGGCCCAAGGGGAGGATGGCTACACCTTC
V: TRBV5-1
J: TRBJ1-2
D: NA
size: NA

CDR3: CASSSTGGVIDTQYF
DNA: TGTGCCAGCAGCTCGACAGGGGGCGTCATAGATACGCAGTATTTT
V: TRBV7-3
J: TRBJ2-3
D: TRBD1
size: NA

CDR3: CASRPSSLYGYTF
DNA: TGTGCCAGCAGACCCAGCAGCCTCTATGGCTACACCTTC
V: TRBV28
J: TRBJ1-2
D: NA
size: NA

CDR3: CASSLQGDSSYEQYF
DNA: TGCGCCAGCAGCCTACAGGGGGATTCCAGCTACGAGCAGTACTTC
V: TRBV5-1
J: TRBJ2-7
D: TRBD1
size: NA

CDR3: CAWSWIEAFF
DNA: TGTGCCTGGAGTTGGATTGAAGCTTTCTTT
V: TRBV30
J: TRBJ1-1
D: NA
size: NA

CDR3: CASSLNVGGVITDTQYF
DNA: TGTGCCAGCAGCTTAAACGTTGGCGGGGTTATCACAGATACGCAGTATTTT
V: TRBV11-2
J: TRBJ2-3
D: NA
size: NA

CDR3: CASSRLQATSYGYTF
DNA: TGTGCCAGCAGCCGTCTTCAGGCGACTTCCTATGGCTACACCTTC
V: TRBV11-2
J: TRBJ1-2
D: NA
size: NA

CDR3: CASSVERGSNTGELFF
DNA: TGTGCCAGCAGCGTTGAGCGGGGGTCGAACACCGGGGAGCTGTTTTTT
V: TRBV9
J: TRBJ2-2
D: TRBD2
size: NA

CDR3: CASSLVTIPGKFF
DNA: TGTGCCAGCAGCTTGGTAACCATCCCAGGGAAGTTCTTC
V: TRBV5-5
J: TRBJ2-1
D: NA
size: NA

CDR3: CASLDPSTGLSSYNSPLHF
DNA: TGCGCCAGCCTTGATCCTTCGACAGGATTAAGCTCCTATAATTCACCCCTCCACTTT
V: TRBV10-1
J: TRBJ1-6
D: NA
size: NA

CDR3: CASSPGRANYGYTF
DNA: TGCGCCAGCAGCCCCGGACGGGCCAACTATGGCTACACCTTC
V: TRBV5-1
J: TRBJ1-2
D: NA
size: NA

CDR3: CASSPNSGNTIYF
DNA: TGCGCCAGCAGCCCTAACTCTGGAAACACCATATATTTT
V: TRBV5-1
J: TRBJ1-3
D: NA
size: NA

CDR3: CAISQGPGGNTIYF
DNA: TGTGCCATCAGCCAGGGTCCGGGAGGGAACACCATATATTTT
V: TRBV10-3
J: TRBJ1-3
D: NA
size: NA

CDR3: CASSLEVQRGAPNYGYTF
DNA: TGTGCCAGCAGCTTAGAGGTTCAAAGAGGAGCCCCTAACTATGGCTACACCTTC
V: TRBV7-8
J: TRBJ1-2
D: NA
size: NA

CDR3: CASSEAPTGGIYEQYF
DNA: TGTGCCAGCAGTGAAGCGCCAACGGGGGGGATCTACGAGCAGTACTTC
V: TRBV6-1
J: TRBJ2-7
D: TRBD2
size: NA

CDR3: CASSPDVLAEAFF
DNA: TGTGCCAGCAGCCCCGACGTCTTGGCGGAAGCTTTCTTT
V: TRBV6-6
J: TRBJ1-1
D: NA
size: NA

CDR3: CASSIPGARNTEAFF
DNA: TGTGCCAGTAGTATCCCGGGGGCCAGGAACACTGAAGCTTTCTTT
V: TRBV19
J: TRBJ1-1
D: NA
size: NA

CDR3: CAWSVWAGSSYEQYF
DNA: TGTGCCTGGAGTGTCTGGGCGGGGAGCTCCTACGAGCAGTACTTC
V: TRBV30
J: TRBJ2-7
D: NA
size: once

CDR3: CASSPGTSGGMKETQYF
DNA: TGCGCCAGCAGCCCCGGGACTAGCGGGGGGATGAAAGAGACCCAGTACTTC
V: TRBV5-1
J: TRBJ2-5
D: TRBD2
size: NA

CDR3: CASSHYNEQFF
DNA: TGCGCCAGCAGCCACTACAATGAGCAGTTCTTC
V: TRBV4-1
J: TRBJ2-1
D: NA
size: NA

CDR3: CASSLEWTGVYEQYF
DNA: TGCGCCAGCAGCTTGGAGTGGACAGGGGTGTACGAGCAGTACTTC
V: TRBV5-1
J: TRBJ2-7
D: TRBD1
size: NA

CDR3: CASIRQASSYEQYF
DNA: TGCGCCAGCATAAGACAGGCAAGCTCCTACGAGCAGTACTTC
V: TRBV10-2
J: TRBJ2-7
D: NA
size: once

CDR3: CASRAGTGGIGYTF
DNA: TGTGCCAGCAGGGCCGGGACAGGGGGCATAGGCTACACCTTC
V: TRBV28
J: TRBJ1-2
D: TRBD1
size: NA

CDR3: CASRQDPGELFF
DNA: TGTGCCAGCAGACAGGACCCCGGGGAGCTGTTTTTT
V: TRBV6-5
J: TRBJ2-2
D: NA
size: NA

CDR3: CASSLEAGQRGSSNTGELFF
DNA: TGCGCCAGCAGCTTGGAAGCTGGGCAGCGGGGGAGCTCGAACACCGGGGAGCTGTTTTTT
V: TRBV5-1
J: TRBJ2-2
D: TRBD2
size: NA

CDR3: CASSPGTGGREETQYF
DNA: TGTGCCAGCAGCCCAGGGACAGGGGGCCGTGAAGAGACCCAGTACTTC
V: TRBV9
J: TRBJ2-5
D: TRBD1
size: NA

CDR3: CASRGAWNTEAFF
DNA: TGCGCCAGCAGGGGGGCATGGAACACTGAAGCTTTCTTT
V: TRBV10-2
J: TRBJ1-1
D: NA
size: NA

CDR3: CASSPIRQGARYGYTF
DNA: TGTGCCAGCAGCCCCATTCGACAGGGGGCCAGATATGGCTACACCTTC
V: TRBV28
J: TRBJ1-2
D: TRBD1
size: NA

CDR3: CASSQDGLAGNYNEQFF
DNA: TGTGCCAGCAGCCAAGATGGGCTAGCGGGGAACTACAATGAGCAGTTCTTC
V: TRBV4-2
J: TRBJ2-1
D: TRBD2
size: NA

CDR3: CASGGGDEKLFF
DNA: TGTGCCAGCGGGGGGGGAGATGAAAAACTGTTTTTT
V: TRBV19
J: TRBJ1-4
D: NA
size: NA

CDR3: CASSVTAGNTIYF
DNA: TGTGCCAGCAGTGTAACAGCTGGAAACACCATATATTTT
V: TRBV25-1
J: TRBJ1-3
D: NA
size: NA

CDR3: CAWSVLRPSPHNNYGYTF
DNA: TGTGCCTGGAGTGTACTTCGCCCCTCGCCCCACAACAACTATGGCTACACCTTC
V: TRBV30
J: TRBJ1-2
D: NA
size: NA

CDR3: CASSLQGANTGELFF
DNA: TGTGCCAGCAGCTTGCAAGGGGCGAACACCGGGGAGCTGTTTTTT
V: TRBV5-4
J: TRBJ2-2
D: NA
size: NA

CDR3: CASSLRQGTYEQYF
DNA: TGTGCCAGCAGCCTTAGACAGGGAACGTACGAGCAGTACTTC
V: TRBV7-8
J: TRBJ2-7
D: TRBD1
size: few

CDR3: CATSRPAGATDTQYF
DNA: TGTGCCACCAGCCGACCTGCGGGGGCTACAGATACGCAGTATTTT
V: TRBV19
J: TRBJ2-3
D: NA
size: NA

CDR3: CASSLIRNTEAFF
DNA: TGTGCCAGCAGCTTGATCCGGAACACTGAAGCTTTCTTT
V: TRBV5-4
J: TRBJ1-1
D: NA
size: NA

CDR3: CASRPGTSTDTQYF
DNA: TGCGCCAGCAGACCCGGGACTAGCACAGATACGCAGTATTTT
V: TRBV5-1
J: TRBJ2-3
D: NA
size: once

CDR3: CASSLGQGWRELFF
DNA: TGTGCCAGCTCCCTCGGACAGGGTTGGAGGGAGCTGTTTTTT
V: TRBV18
J: TRBJ2-2
D: TRBD1
size: NA

CDR3: CASSPRGVGVVYGYTF
DNA: TGCGCCAGCAGCCCTAGGGGCGTGGGGGTCGTCTATGGCTACACCTTC
V: TRBV5-1
J: TRBJ1-2
D: NA
size: once

CDR3: CASSLASTGAGEKLFF
DNA: TGCGCCAGCAGCTTGGCCTCGACAGGGGCAGGAGAAAAACTGTTTTTT
V: TRBV5-1
J: TRBJ1-4
D: TRBD1
size: NA

CDR3: CATSSIPSGGFDTQYF
DNA: TGTGCCACCAGCAGTATACCTAGCGGGGGTTTTGATACGCAGTATTTT
V: TRBV15
J: TRBJ2-3
D: TRBD2
size: NA

CDR3: CASSLIATQYF
DNA: TGTGCCAGCAGCTTAATAGCGACCCAGTACTTC
V: TRBV7-9
J: TRBJ2-5
D: NA
size: few

CDR3: CASSVSGGAGNEQFF
DNA: TGTGCCAGTAGTGTTAGCGGGGGGGCTGGCAATGAGCAGTTCTTC
V: TRBV19
J: TRBJ2-1
D: TRBD2
size: NA

CDR3: CASSLVGGRYEQYF
DNA: TGCGCCAGCAGCTTGGTGGGGGGCCGATACGAGCAGTACTTC
V: TRBV5-1
J: TRBJ2-7
D: NA
size: NA